The source of this T cell receptor beta chain is a study of blood T cells in healthy people across ages (dated by TCRdb to about 2015). With respect to the entire study: Template switching captured roughly one uniquely barcoded TCR beta cDNA molecule per two T cells in model experiments. Four age groups were formed from the donors: young (average approximately 16 years), middle-aged (approximately 42), aged (roughly 56) and long-lived (more than 75). Two additional independent replicas of 1 million unique cDNA reads from the same blood draw were analyzed for two donors (one aged 18 to 30 and one aged 80 or older). Donors of different ages were randomly distributed across sequencing lanes to avoid experimental bias. Age-related changes in TCR beta repertoire diversity were measured in the study by deep sequencing normalized with unique cDNA molecular identifiers.

The investigation overall reported the following: Bulk unsorted PBMC profiling prevented conclusive comparison of naive and antigen-experienced compartments. Observed TCR beta diversity correlated strongly with the percentage of naive T cells measured by flow cytometry. Because donor CMV infection status was unknown, age-related changes in expanded clonotypes were potentially confounded. Compared with the aged group, more naive CD4+ T cells, fewer expanded clones and increased TCR diversity were shown by the long-lived group, suggesting age selection. As age increased, observed TCR beta diversity per million T cells dropped in a roughly linear way, and a significant reduction was already evident by age about 40. Estimates of total diversity based on one million sequenced T cells were regarded as lower bounds and as underestimates.

V is shortened by 4 bases, J by 1 base, and the region joining them spans 10 bases. The germline V gene supplies CDR1 SQVTM and CDR2 ANQGSEA. From cysteine to phenylalanine, the CDR3 is 13 amino acids long. The CDR3 DNA has 39 bases and is translated from base 1. The library came from 5' RACE. Sequencer: Illumina HiSeq 2500. A second PCR of roughly 6 to 11 cycles was performed with a sample-barcoded 5' primer and a J-beta primer mix. A unique molecular identifier was introduced onto each TCR beta cDNA molecule by a template-switch 5' adaptor carrying 12 random nucleotides. Each sample yielded at least 3 million CDR3-containing paired-end reads. First-strand cDNA was synthesized from all RNA with the Mint cDNA synthesis kit, primed by a TRBC-specific oligonucleotide. Following uracil-DNA glycosylase treatment, all cDNA underwent a first 18-cycle PCR with the universal primers M1SS and BC2_uni_R. From the authors' description of their analysis: Each sample was normalized by randomly selecting 1 million high-quality reads, each carrying a distinct molecular identifier. Instead of being binned into consensus sequences, reads that shared molecular identifiers were thrown out. CDR3 identification, clonotype clustering and error correction used MiTCR with a Q25 quality threshold and the strictest error-elimination algorithm. A nonparametric unseen species model with Euler transformation was used to estimate lower-bound total TCR beta diversity. In TCRdb, the public reads were trimmed at Q25 with fastp and aligned with MiXCR, with productive beta chains retained. A single entry per CDR3 protein holds the most common genes and DNA from its merged rows. The V and J calls here are based on TCRdb, not the publication. For this sample there are about 720,000 distinct CDR3 sequences; 22% appear just once. The ten largest clones add up to about 22% of the sample.

Donors were 30 to 45 systemically healthy Caucasian individuals from Russia aged about 6 to 100 years. Each donor gave roughly 11 milliliters of peripheral blood, drawn into EDTA-treated Vacutainer tubes. Ficoll-Paque density-gradient centrifugation was used to isolate PBMCs, with at least 7 million per sample. Total RNA, at least 6 micrograms per sample, was extracted from PBMCs with Trizol reagent. For every donor, flow cytometry on a PBMC aliquot measured the percentage of naive CD45RAhigh/CD27high T cells. This clonotype has only a few counts. Its target antigen remains unknown. Base qualities were left out, and no much larger clone turns up one base away.

This receptor was taken from a man between 65 and 85 years old in good health. In this chain, TRBV29-1 is recombined with TRBJ1-1, with the D gene call left open. The sequencing input was blood. The CDR3 has the sequence CSVARGGNTEAFF. The DNA sequence is given as TGCAGCGTTGCCCGGGGTGGGAACACTGAAGCTTTCTTT.